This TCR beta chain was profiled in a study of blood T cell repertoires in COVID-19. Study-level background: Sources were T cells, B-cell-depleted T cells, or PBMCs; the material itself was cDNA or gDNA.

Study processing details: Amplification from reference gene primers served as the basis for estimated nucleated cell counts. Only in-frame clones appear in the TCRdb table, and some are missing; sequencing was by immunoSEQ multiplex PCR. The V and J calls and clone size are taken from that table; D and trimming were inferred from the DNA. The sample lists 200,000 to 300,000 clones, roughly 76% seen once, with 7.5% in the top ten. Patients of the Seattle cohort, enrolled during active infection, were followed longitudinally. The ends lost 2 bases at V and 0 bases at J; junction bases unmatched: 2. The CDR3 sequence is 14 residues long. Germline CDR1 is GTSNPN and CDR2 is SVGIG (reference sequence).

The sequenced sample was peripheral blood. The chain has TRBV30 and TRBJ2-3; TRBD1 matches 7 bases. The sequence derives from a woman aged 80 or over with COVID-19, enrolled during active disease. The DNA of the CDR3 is TGTGCCTGGAGTAGGGGGCTAAGCACAGATACGCAGTATTTT. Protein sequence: CAWSRGLSTDTQYF.